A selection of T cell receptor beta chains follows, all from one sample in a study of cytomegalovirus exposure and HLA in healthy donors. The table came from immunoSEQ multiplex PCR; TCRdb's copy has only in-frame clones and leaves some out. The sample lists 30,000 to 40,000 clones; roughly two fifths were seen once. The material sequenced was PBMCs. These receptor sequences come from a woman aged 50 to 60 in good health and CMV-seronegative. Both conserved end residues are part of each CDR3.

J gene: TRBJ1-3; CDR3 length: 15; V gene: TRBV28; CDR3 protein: CASSLDWTTGNTIYF
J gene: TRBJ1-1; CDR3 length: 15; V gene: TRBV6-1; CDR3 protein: CASSLGGPQNTEAFF
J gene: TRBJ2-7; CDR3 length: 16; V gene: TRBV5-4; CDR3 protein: CASSSAAGVPPYEQYF
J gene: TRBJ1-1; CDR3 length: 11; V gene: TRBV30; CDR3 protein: CAWGGATEAFF
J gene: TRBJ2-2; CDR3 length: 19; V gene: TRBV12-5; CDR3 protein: CASGLPRGGAGNSTGELFF
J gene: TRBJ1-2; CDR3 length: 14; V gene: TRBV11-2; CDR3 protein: CASSLDGANYGYTF
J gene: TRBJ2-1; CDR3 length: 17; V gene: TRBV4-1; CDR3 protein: CASSPHFKRQGANEQFF
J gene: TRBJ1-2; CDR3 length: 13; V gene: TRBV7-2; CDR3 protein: CASSFPGSDGYTF
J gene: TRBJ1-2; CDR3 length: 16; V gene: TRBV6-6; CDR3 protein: CASSYGRTGEDYGYTF
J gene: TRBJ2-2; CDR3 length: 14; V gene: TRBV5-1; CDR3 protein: CASSEQGGTGELFF
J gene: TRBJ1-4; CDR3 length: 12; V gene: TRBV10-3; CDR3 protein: CAISEDSEKLFF
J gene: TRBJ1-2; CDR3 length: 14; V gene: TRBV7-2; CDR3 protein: CASSSLGVGGGYTF
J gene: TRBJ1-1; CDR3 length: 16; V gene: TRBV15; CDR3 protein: CATSRDRQAMNTEAFF
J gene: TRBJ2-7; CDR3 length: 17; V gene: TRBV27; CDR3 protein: CASRTGGLAGEVYEQYF
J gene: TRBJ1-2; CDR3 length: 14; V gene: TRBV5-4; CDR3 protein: CASSIGQGYYGYTF
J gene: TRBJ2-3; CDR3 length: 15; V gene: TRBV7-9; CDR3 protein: CASSLVPLQGDTQYF
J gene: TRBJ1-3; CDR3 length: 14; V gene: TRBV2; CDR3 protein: CASSDRVSGNTIYF
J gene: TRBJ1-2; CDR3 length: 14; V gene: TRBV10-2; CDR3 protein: CASSESGQGYGYTF
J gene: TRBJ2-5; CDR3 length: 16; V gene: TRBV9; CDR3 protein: CASSDRLAGEGETQYF
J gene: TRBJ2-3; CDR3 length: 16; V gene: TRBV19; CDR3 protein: CASSPPVKSGGDTQYF
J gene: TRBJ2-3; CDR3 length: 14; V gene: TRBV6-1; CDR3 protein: CASINRGRTDTQYF
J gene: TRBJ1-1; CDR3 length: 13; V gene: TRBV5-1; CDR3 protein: CASSPQGPAEAFF
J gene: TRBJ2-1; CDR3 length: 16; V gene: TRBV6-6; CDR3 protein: CASSSRSGPTYNEQFF
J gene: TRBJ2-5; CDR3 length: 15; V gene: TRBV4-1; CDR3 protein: CASSQDQLNRETQYF
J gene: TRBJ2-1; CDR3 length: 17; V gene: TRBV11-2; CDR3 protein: CASSATPYSGTSDEQFF
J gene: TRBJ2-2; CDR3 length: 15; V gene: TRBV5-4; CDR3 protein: CASQQGQPNTGELFF
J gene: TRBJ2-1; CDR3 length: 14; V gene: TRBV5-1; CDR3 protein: CASSLGTSGQEQFF
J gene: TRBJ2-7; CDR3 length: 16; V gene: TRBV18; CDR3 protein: CASSRSTSGETYEQYF